A selection of T cell receptor beta chains follows, all from one sample in a study of T cells after yellow fever vaccination. Each CDR3 protein is one row after TCRdb ran MiXCR on the 5' RACE reads. The sample gives fewer than 650,000 distinct CDR3 sequences, 21% of which show up once; 16% is in the top ten. The input for sequencing was PBMCs, taken 21 days after the first yellow fever vaccination. All receptors come from a man aged 18 to 30 who received the YFV17D yellow fever vaccine. The CDR3 runs from the conserved cysteine through the conserved F or W. D genes are given only for firm matches. The listing skips clone size in some rows; elsewhere it reads once, few, many or a size class.

size: NA; V: TRBV20-1; J: TRBJ1-5; D: NA; CDR3: CSASGRSRAVSNQPQHF; DNA: TGCAGTGCTAGCGGTAGGAGTCGAGCAGTTAGCAATCAGCCCCAGCATTTT
size: few; V: TRBV20-1; J: TRBJ2-5; D: NA; CDR3: CSATARRRLQETQYF; DNA: TGCAGTGCAACCGCAAGGAGGCGACTCCAAGAGACCCAGTACTTC
size: once; V: TRBV4-2; J: TRBJ2-5; D: TRBD2; CDR3: CASSQPPRRGREETQYF; DNA: TGTGCCAGCAGCCAACCCCCGAGGCGGGGGAGGGAAGAGACCCAGTACTTC
size: many; V: TRBV7-6; J: TRBJ2-7; D: NA; CDR3: CASSETLGNVYEQYF; DNA: TGTGCCAGCAGCGAGACGCTAGGGAACGTCTACGAGCAGTACTTC
size: few; V: TRBV20-1; J: TRBJ2-2; D: TRBD2; CDR3: CSARDRLAGGPTNTGELFF; DNA: TGCAGTGCTAGAGATCGCCTAGCGGGGGGACCTACGAACACCGGGGAGCTGTTTTTT
size: few; V: TRBV5-1; J: TRBJ2-5; D: NA; CDR3: CASSLLLAGRNGQETQYF; DNA: TGCGCCAGCAGCTTGTTATTAGCAGGCCGAAACGGCCAAGAGACCCAGTACTTC
size: NA; V: TRBV7-8; J: TRBJ2-6; D: NA; CDR3: CASSLPDRGITGANVLTF; DNA: TGTGCCAGCAGCTTACCGGACCGAGGGATTACTGGGGCCAACGTCCTGACTTTC
size: few; V: TRBV12-3/TRBV12-4; J: TRBJ2-7; D: NA; CDR3: CASSTGHSYEQYF; DNA: TGTGCCAGCAGTACAGGGCACTCCTACGAGCAGTACTTC
size: many; V: TRBV5-5; J: TRBJ1-1; D: NA; CDR3: CASSLAPDREAFF; DNA: TGTGCCAGCAGCCTGGCGCCGGACAGAGAAGCTTTCTTT
size: few; V: TRBV2; J: TRBJ2-1; D: NA; CDR3: CASSEASGYNEQFF; DNA: TGTGCCAGCAGTGAAGCTTCGGGGTACAATGAGCAGTTCTTC
size: NA; V: TRBV7-6; J: TRBJ2-7; D: NA; CDR3: CASSLGVTGKLSYEQYF; DNA: TGTGCCAGCAGCTTAGGGGTAACAGGAAAACTCTCCTACGAGCAGTACTTC
size: NA; V: TRBV4-2; J: TRBJ2-5; D: TRBD2; CDR3: CASSQEGLAGVQETQYF; DNA: TGTGCCAGCAGCCAAGAGGGACTAGCGGGGGTCCAAGAGACCCAGTACTTC
size: few; V: TRBV18; J: TRBJ1-2; D: NA; CDR3: CASSPGGAVYGYTF; DNA: TGTGCCAGCTCACCAGGAGGGGCGGTCTATGGCTACACCTTC
size: NA; V: TRBV29-1; J: TRBJ2-4; D: NA; CDR3: CSVEVGGKNIQYF; DNA: TGCAGCGTTGAAGTAGGGGGCAAAAACATTCAGTACTTC
size: NA; V: TRBV29-1; J: TRBJ1-5; D: NA; CDR3: CSVRQMGERNQPQHF; DNA: TGCAGCGTTAGACAGATGGGGGAGCGGAATCAGCCCCAGCATTTT
size: many; V: TRBV19; J: TRBJ2-5; D: TRBD1; CDR3: CASSDPGTEETQYF; DNA: TGTGCCAGTAGTGATCCCGGGACAGAAGAGACCCAGTACTTC
size: NA; V: TRBV20-1; J: TRBJ2-3; D: TRBD2; CDR3: CSPREGLNTQYF; DNA: TGCAGTCCGCGGGAGGGACTTAATACGCAGTATTTT
size: few; V: TRBV12-3/TRBV12-4; J: TRBJ2-6; D: TRBD1; CDR3: CASSPNRGTGLSGANVLTF; DNA: TGTGCCAGCAGTCCCAACCGGGGGACAGGGCTTTCTGGGGCCAACGTCCTGACTTTC
size: many; V: TRBV6-5; J: TRBJ1-6; D: TRBD1; CDR3: CASSHRGTGGYNSPLHF; DNA: TGTGCCAGCAGCCACCGGGGGACAGGGGGCTATAATTCACCCCTCCACTTT
size: few; V: TRBV7-2; J: TRBJ1-3; D: NA; CDR3: CASSPKGGNTIYF; DNA: TGTGCCAGCAGCCCCAAGGGAGGAAACACCATATATTTT
size: few; V: TRBV11-2; J: TRBJ2-1; D: TRBD2; CDR3: CASSQTSGVLGEQFF; DNA: TGTGCCAGCAGCCAGACTAGCGGGGTTCTCGGTGAGCAGTTCTTC
size: few; V: TRBV6-5; J: TRBJ2-7; D: NA; CDR3: CASSYSSSGGYEQYF; DNA: TGTGCCAGCAGTTACTCTTCCTCAGGCGGGTACGAGCAGTACTTC
size: NA; V: TRBV6-1; J: TRBJ1-3; D: TRBD1; CDR3: CASSLGQGFSGNTIYF; DNA: TGTGCCAGCAGTCTAGGACAGGGCTTCTCTGGAAACACCATATATTTT
size: few; V: TRBV27; J: TRBJ1-5; D: NA; CDR3: CASSLTAYSNQPQHF; DNA: TGTGCCAGCAGTTTGACAGCTTATAGCAATCAGCCCCAGCATTTT
size: NA; V: TRBV5-1; J: TRBJ2-4; D: NA; CDR3: CASSLTPWGAGLAKNIQYF; DNA: TGCGCCAGCAGCTTAACTCCTTGGGGGGCGGGACTAGCCAAAAACATTCAGTACTTC
size: NA; V: TRBV7-2; J: TRBJ1-6; D: NA; CDR3: CASSLAVGESGLHF; DNA: TGTGCCAGCAGCTTAGCAGTGGGGGAGTCTGGCCTCCACTTT
size: NA; V: TRBV7-9; J: TRBJ1-4; D: NA; CDR3: CASSLRGTDEKLFF; DNA: TGTGCCAGCAGCCTACGGGGAACGGATGAAAAACTGTTTTTT
size: NA; V: TRBV7-9; J: TRBJ1-5; D: NA; CDR3: CAGPCWANQPQHF; DNA: TGTGCCGGGCCGTGTTGGGCCAATCAGCCCCAGCATTTT
size: NA; V: TRBV6-2/TRBV6-3; J: TRBJ2-2; D: NA; CDR3: CASSKPPGVRELFF; DNA: TGTGCCAGCAGTAAACCCCCGGGGGTCCGGGAGCTGTTTTTT
size: NA; V: TRBV24-1; J: TRBJ2-5; D: NA; CDR3: CATSDNRGLGTQYF; DNA: TGTGCCACCAGTGATAACCGGGGGCTAGGGACCCAGTACTTC
size: NA; V: TRBV7-6; J: TRBJ1-4; D: NA; CDR3: CASSVELTNEKLFF; DNA: TGTGCCAGCAGCGTAGAGCTAACTAATGAAAAACTGTTTTTT
size: NA; V: TRBV5-1; J: TRBJ2-1; D: NA; CDR3: CASGRGRSSSYNEQFF; DNA: TGCGCCAGCGGGCGTGGTCGGTCGAGCTCCTACAATGAGCAGTTCTTC
size: few; V: TRBV6-1; J: TRBJ2-3; D: TRBD1; CDR3: CATGTDLPDTQYF; DNA: TGTGCCACCGGGACAGACCTGCCGGATACGCAGTATTTT
size: NA; V: TRBV11-2; J: TRBJ2-4; D: NA; CDR3: CASSSTALAKNIQYF; DNA: TGTGCCAGCAGCTCGACAGCACTAGCCAAAAACATTCAGTACTTC
size: NA; V: TRBV21-1; J: TRBJ1-5; D: NA; CDR3: CARHGQPQHF; DNA: TGTGCCCGCCACGGGCAGCCCCAGCATTTT